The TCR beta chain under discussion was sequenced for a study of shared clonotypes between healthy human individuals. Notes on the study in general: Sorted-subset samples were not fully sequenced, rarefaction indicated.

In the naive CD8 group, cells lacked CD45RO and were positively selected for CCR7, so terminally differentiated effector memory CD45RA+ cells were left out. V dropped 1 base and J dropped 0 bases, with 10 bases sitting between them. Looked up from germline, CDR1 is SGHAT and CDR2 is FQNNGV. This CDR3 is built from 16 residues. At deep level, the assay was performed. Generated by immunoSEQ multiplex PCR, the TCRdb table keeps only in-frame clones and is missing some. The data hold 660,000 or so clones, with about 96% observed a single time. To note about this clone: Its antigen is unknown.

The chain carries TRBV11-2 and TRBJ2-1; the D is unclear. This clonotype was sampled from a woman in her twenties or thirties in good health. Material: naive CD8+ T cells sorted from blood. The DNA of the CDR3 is TGTGCCAGCAGCTTAGGGCCAGCCAGCTCCTACAATGAGCAGTTCTTC. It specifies CASSLGPASSYNEQFF.